The 17 T cell receptor beta chains listed next were all sequenced from one sample in a study of shared clonotypes between healthy human individuals (dated by TCRdb to 2018 to 2020). CD8 naive samples were CD45RO-negative cells positively selected for CCR7, giving a CD45RA+CCR7+ population that excluded TemRA cells. To prepare the library, the immunoSEQ multiplex PCR assay was applied. The table comes from immuneACCESS by way of TCRdb, which keeps in-frame sequences with V and J called. Part of the clones is missing from these tables; in studies checked, under half for an unresolved V gene and the rest for unknown reasons. This sample holds 2 million to 2.5 million clones; under 95% were observed only once. Around 1.7% of the sample is in the top ten clones. Input material: naive CD8+ T cells from PBMCs. This sample's cell subset or site label indicates: CD45RA+CCR7+. The receptors here all came from a man between 18 and 35 years old in good health. Some clones in this sample may be carry-over from other donors' samples.

This chain joins TRBV6-5 and TRBJ1-4, with D possibly matching TRBD1 (6 bases). Between the trimmed V and J ends, which lost 2 bases and 12 bases, there was a span of 22 bases. Germline V gene lookup returns CDR1 MNHEY and CDR2 SVGAGI. There are 16 residues in the CDR3. CDR3 in DNA: TGTGCCAGCAGTTACGTGGCAGAACCCTCTAGGGGGGAACTGTTTTTT. It yields the protein CASSYVAEPSRGELFF.

The chain links TRBV27 to TRBJ2-5, with 8 bases aligning to TRBD2. Losses at the gene ends were 8 bases for V and 4 bases for J; bases not matched to a gene: 12. The CDR3 spans 15 residues. CDR1 is MNHEY and CDR2 is SMNVEV in the germline V gene (reference sequence). The CDR3 bases are TGTGCCAGCGGATGGGCGGGAGGCCTTACAGAGACCCAGTACTTC. The encoded protein is CASGWAGGLTETQYF.

The chain carries TRBV7-9 and TRBJ2-5; TRBD1 might be the D (6 bases). CDR1 SEHNR and CDR2 FQNEAQ come from the germline V gene (reference sequence). This CDR3 is 11 amino acids long. V dropped 5 bases and J dropped 9 bases, with 10 bases sitting between them. Here the CDR3 DNA reads TGTGCCAGCAGCCGCAAGGGGGCCCAGTACTTC. It codes for CASSRKGAQYF.

The chain is built from TRBV5-1 and TRBJ1-3; D not resolved. CDR3 length: 17 amino acids. With 3 bases removed from V and 2 bases from J, the gap between germline ends came to 18 bases. Per germline, CDR1 SGHRS and CDR2 YFSETQ. The CDR3 DNA reads TGCGCCAGCAGCTGGAGTTGGAGCCCTAAGGCTGGAAACACCATATATTTT. Its protein product is CASSWSWSPKAGNTIYF.

The chain employs TRBV13 and TRBJ2-2; TRBD1 matches 10 bases. Germline V lookup: CDR1 PRHDT, CDR2 FYEKMQ (reference sequence). This CDR3 is built from 15 residues. The V gene end was trimmed by 5 bases and the J gene end by 4 bases; junction bases not matched to a gene: 4. CDR3 residues: CASSVRTGGTGELFF. The CDR3, as DNA: TGTGCCAGCAGCGTTAGGACAGGGGGCACCGGGGAGCTGTTTTTT.

The V call is TRBV28, the J call TRBJ1-5; 12 nucleotides match TRBD1. Germline V gives CDR1 MDHEN, CDR2 SYDVKM. V was pared by 6 bases and J by 2 bases, with 5 bases of the junction left unmatched. This CDR3 contains 16 residues. The CDR3 region has the DNA TGTGCCAGCAGCCCAGGGACAGGGGGCCGCAATCAGCCCCAGCATTTT. It yields the protein CASSPGTGGRNQPQHF.

This clone is a singleton in its sample. The rearrangement links TRBV19 to TRBJ2-7; 12 bases agree with TRBD2. This CDR3 is built from 16 residues. Germline V CDR1 and CDR2: LNHDA, SQIVND (reference sequence). J was trimmed by 6 bases and V by 3 bases; bases with no gene match: 9. CDR3 region: CASSMGTTLAGGEQYF. CDR3 coding DNA: TGTGCCAGTAGTATGGGGACAACACTAGCGGGAGGCGAGCAGTACTTC.

The rearrangement joins TRBV6-5 to TRBJ2-3; D remains unclear. Trimming removed 0 bases at V and 5 bases at J, with 12 bases between. The germline gives CDR1 MNHEY, CDR2 SVGAGI. The CDR3 consists of 15 residues. The CDR3 nucleotides read TGTGCCAGCAGTTACTCCATTTTCAGTGAAGATACGCAGTATTTT. Translating gives CASSYSIFSEDTQYF.

The chain carries TRBV4-3 and TRBJ2-7; possibly TRBD1 for D (6 bases). Trimming pared 8 bases from V and 1 base from J, leaving 15 bases between. Per the germline V gene, CDR1 is LGHNA and CDR2 is YSLEER. This CDR3 has 14 amino acids. DNA of the CDR3: TGCGCCAGCGGGTTCAGGGGAAGTTCCTACGAGCAGTACTTC. Translating it yields CASGFRGSSYEQYF.

This chain links TRBV28 with TRBJ2-7; no clear D. The length of the CDR3 is 14 residues. The germline CDR1 and CDR2 sequences are MDHEN and SYDVKM. V was shortened by 5 bases and J by 3 bases, with 14 bases between the two germline ends. The CDR3 DNA reads as TGTGCCAGCAGTCCCACGCCGACGGGCTACGAGCAGTACTTC. Its translation is CASSPTPTGYEQYF.

The V and J genes are TRBV30 and TRBJ2-7, with 9 nucleotides matching TRBD1. V gave up 3 bases and J gave up 2 bases; unmatched junction bases: 5. CDR1 and CDR2 from the germline V gene are GTSNPN and SVGIG (reference sequence). CDR3 length equals 14 residues. The CDR3 loop reads CAWSPGQGPYEQYF. In nucleotides, the CDR3 is TGTGCCTGGAGCCCGGGACAGGGTCCCTACGAGCAGTACTTC.

This clone is a singleton in its sample. J is TRBJ2-1 and V is TRBV27, with TRBD2 identical over 9 bases. The trim removed 3 bases at V and 2 bases at J, leaving 5 bases unmatched. The V gene's germline CDR1 is MNHEY and CDR2 SMNVEV (reference sequence). The CDR3 sequence is 16 residues long. The DNA for the CDR3 is TGTGCCAGCAGTTTGTTGGGCGGGAGGGCCTACAATGAGCAGTTCTTC. Translation gives CASSLLGGRAYNEQFF.

The table lists this clone with a count of one. The gene calls are TRBV13 and TRBJ2-7; D call uncertain. CDR1 PRHDT and CDR2 FYEKMQ come from the germline V gene (reference sequence). CDR3 length: 14 residues. V dropped 1 base and J dropped 3 bases, with 10 bases sitting between them. The CDR3 reads CASSLAADRYEQYF. For the CDR3, the DNA is TGTGCCAGCAGCTTAGCTGCGGACCGCTACGAGCAGTACTTC.

The rearrangement uses TRBV13 and TRBJ1-1, with D perhaps matching TRBD1 (5 bases). Germline V gene sequence: CDR1 PRHDT, CDR2 FYEKMQ (reference sequence). CDR3 size: 17 residues. Trimming left V 10 bases short and J 0 bases short, with 24 bases between. This CDR3 reads CATAGRLELRLNTEAFF. CDR3 in DNA: TGTGCCACCGCGGGGCGCCTGGAATTGAGGTTGAACACTGAAGCTTTCTTT.

This sequence joins TRBV13 and TRBJ1-2; D ambiguous. V gave up 1 base and J gave up 0 bases, with 6 bases separating them. This CDR3 region has 14 residues. Looked up from germline, CDR1 is PRHDT and CDR2 is FYEKMQ (reference sequence). In DNA form, the CDR3 reads TGTGCCAGCAGCTTAGCAGGTACTAACTATGGCTACACCTTC. Translation: CASSLAGTNYGYTF.

The J gene is TRBJ2-7, the V gene TRBV4-3; weak D call: TRBD1 (5 bases). Germline V lookup: CDR1 LGHNA, CDR2 YSLEER. This CDR3 contains 13 residues. Trimming pared 1 base from V and 2 bases from J, leaving 6 bases between. The CDR3 sequence is CASSQGTTYEQYF. The DNA for the CDR3 is TGCGCCAGCAGCCAAGGGACAACCTACGAGCAGTACTTC.

The gene calls are TRBV6-6 and TRBJ2-7; TRBD1 is a possible D gene (6 bases). From germline, CDR1 is MNHNY and CDR2 SVGAGI (reference sequence). The V and J ends lost 6 bases and 1 base respectively, with 13 bases between them. There are 14 residues in the CDR3. CDR3 loop: CASSRSGTSYEQYF. CDR3 DNA: TGTGCCAGCAGCCGGTCCGGGACATCCTACGAGCAGTACTTC.